The 4 T cell receptor beta chains presented below share a single source sample, sequenced in a study of shared clonotypes between healthy human individuals. Assay used: immunoSEQ multiplex PCR; TCRdb lists only in-frame clones, some missing. The sample carries around 1.9 million clones, around 95% recorded once. Naive CD8 cells lacked CD45RO and underwent positive selection for CCR7, leaving out terminally differentiated effector memory CD45RA+ cells. The specimen sequenced was naive CD8+ T cells from PBMCs. The origin of the receptors is a man in his late teens or twenties in good health. Some clones in this sample may be carry-over from other donors' samples.

The V and J genes are TRBV4-1 and TRBJ2-6, with 7 nucleotides matching TRBD2. Trimming took 0 bases from V and 2 from J; bases not matched to a gene: 16. The CDR3 consists of 21 residues. In germline, CDR1 is MGHRA, CDR2 YSYEKL. Here the CDR3 DNA reads TGCGCCAGCAGCCAAGAAAGTTTTGGGGAGGGAGTTTTAACTGGGGCCAACGTCCTGACTTTC. It yields the protein CASSQESFGEGVLTGANVLTF.

The genes are TRBV5-1 and TRBJ2-7; no firm D call. V was cut by 0 bases and J by 7 bases, with 8 bases left in between. The CDR3 totals 12 residues. Germline lookup yields CDR1 SGHRS and CDR2 YFSETQ. CDR3 protein: CASSLDGEEQYF. CDR3 nucleotide sequence: TGCGCCAGCAGCTTGGATGGGGAAGAGCAGTACTTC. Full variable domain (remainder filled in from reference TRBV5-1 and TRBJ2-7): KAGVTQTPRYLIKTRGQQVTLSCSPISGHRSVSWYQQTPGQGLQFLFEYFSETQRNKGNFPGRFSGRQFSNSRSEMNVSTLELGDSALYLCASSLDGEEQYFGPGTRLTVT.

CDR3 DNA sequence: TGTGCCAGCAGTTTGGGGGGGCCCGCCTACGAGCAGTACTTC. Its translation is CASSLGGPAYEQYF. This chain joins TRBV27 and TRBJ2-7, with TRBD2 as a possible D gene (7 bases). V lost 3 bases, J lost 2 bases, and 11 bases lay in between. Per the germline V gene, CDR1 is MNHEY and CDR2 is SMNVEV (reference sequence). This CDR3 contains 14 residues.

The CDR3 region has the DNA TGTGCCAGCAGCACCCCGACCCAGTACTTC. It specifies CASSTPTQYF. The V and J genes are TRBV27 and TRBJ2-5; D not certain. Germline-derived CDR1 and CDR2 are MNHEY and SMNVEV (reference sequence). V was cut by 6 bases and J by 7 bases, with 6 bases left in between. This CDR3 has 10 amino acids.